This paragraph reports one T cell receptor beta chain. Assay used: immunoSEQ multiplex PCR; TCRdb lists only in-frame clones, some missing. The sample shows 1.5 million to 2.5 million clones, about 94% of them seen only once. The data are from a study of shared clonotypes between healthy human individuals. CD8 cells classed as naive were CD45RO-negative and positively selected for CCR7, excluding terminally differentiated effector memory CD45RA+ cells. V shed 0 bases and J shed 5 bases, with 7 bases lying between them. This CDR3 contains 13 residues. Germline assignment: CDR1 KGHSH and CDR2 LQKENI. The V gene is TRBV18, the J gene TRBJ2-5; no definite D call. The clonotype comes from a man in his late teens or twenties in good health. The sequenced material came from naive CD8+ T cells sorted from blood. The DNA of the CDR3 is TGTGCCAGCTCACCACCGACTGGGGAGACCCAGTACTTC. Translation gives CASSPPTGETQYF.